One TCR beta chain is described in this entry. This entry is derived from a study of CD4 and CD8 cells across lung adenocarcinoma regions. The patients had localized lung adenocarcinoma, a non-small cell subtype. Germline V CDR1 and CDR2: MNHNS, SASEGT. The CDR3 contains 15 residues. TCRdb reprocessed the PCR reads via MiXCR and lists one record per CDR3 protein. The table has 10,000 to 11,000 distinct CDR3 sequences, 53% seen once. The sample comprised CD4+ T cells from the center of a lung tumor. This chain joins TRBV6-1 and TRBJ2-1, with 9 bases identical to TRBD2. Judging by the DNA end, TRBJ2-7 fits better; the J call may be wrong. The TCR sequence derives from a male donor with lung adenocarcinoma. The CD4 and CD8 labels of this study may be unreliable. The CDR3 sequence: CASSPLSSGSNEQYF. The CDR3 DNA reads TGTGCCAGCAGCCCTTTAAGTAGCGGGAGCAACGAGCAGTACTTC.